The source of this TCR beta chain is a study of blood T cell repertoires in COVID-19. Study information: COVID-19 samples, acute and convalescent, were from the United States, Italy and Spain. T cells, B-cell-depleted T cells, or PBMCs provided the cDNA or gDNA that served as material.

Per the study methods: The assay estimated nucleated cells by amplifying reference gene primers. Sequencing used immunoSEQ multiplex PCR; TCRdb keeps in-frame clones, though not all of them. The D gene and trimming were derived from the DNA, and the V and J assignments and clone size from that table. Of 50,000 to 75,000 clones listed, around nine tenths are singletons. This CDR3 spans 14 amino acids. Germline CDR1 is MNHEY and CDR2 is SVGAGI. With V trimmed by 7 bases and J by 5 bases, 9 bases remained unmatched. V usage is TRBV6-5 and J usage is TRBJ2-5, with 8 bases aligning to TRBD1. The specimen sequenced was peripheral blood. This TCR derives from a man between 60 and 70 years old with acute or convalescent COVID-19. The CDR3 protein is CASMQGANRETQYF. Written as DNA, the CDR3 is TGTGCCAGCATGCAGGGGGCTAACCGGGAGACCCAGTACTTC.